The 21 T cell receptor beta chains below were found in one sample sequenced in a study of T cell responses to AZD1222 COVID-19 vaccine. Clones were read by immunoSEQ multiplex PCR, and TCRdb kept only the in-frame ones, dropping some. This table holds tens of thousands of clones, roughly 84% found once. Sample: peripheral blood, taken on day 0 of AZD1222 vaccination. The origin of the receptors is an adult in good health.

The chain couples TRBV6-5 to TRBJ1-2; D call uncertain. The germline gives CDR1 MNHEY, CDR2 SVGAGI. The CDR3 spans 14 residues. V dropped 5 bases and J dropped 7 bases, with 17 bases sitting between them. CDR3 nucleotides: TGTGCCAGCAGTCAGCCTTATAACCGGGGTGGCTACACCTTC. Its protein is CASSQPYNRGGYTF.

The chain recombines TRBV2 with TRBJ1-5; D not resolved. The length of the CDR3 is 14 residues. The germline gives CDR1 SNHLY, CDR2 FYNNEI. V lost 0 bases and J 6 bases, leaving 9 bases between the germline ends. Here the CDR3 reads CASSEAGRSQPQHF. The CDR3 DNA is TGTGCCAGCAGTGAAGCAGGGAGAAGTCAGCCCCAGCATTTT.

The chain is built from TRBV28 and TRBJ1-3; a weak D match, TRBD1 (5 bases). CDR3 length: 15 residues. Trimming took off 3 bases at V and 9 bases at J, with 18 bases between the two ends. Germline V gives CDR1 MDHEN, CDR2 SYDVKM. In DNA form, the CDR3 reads TGTGCCAGCAGTTTTGAGGGGTCGGGGAGGGGCACCATATATTTT. Amino acids: CASSFEGSGRGTIYF.

This chain joins TRBV6-5 and TRBJ2-1; 8 bases line up with TRBD2. The CDR3 totals 15 residues. Looked up from germline, CDR1 is MNHEY and CDR2 is SVGAGI. Trimming cost V 2 bases and J 8 bases; bases outside gene matches: 8. The CDR3 loop reads CASSYPTSGRDEQFF. The CDR3 nucleotides read TGTGCCAGCAGTTACCCGACTTCCGGGAGGGATGAGCAGTTCTTC.

The chain is built from TRBV15 and TRBJ1-4; no clear D gene. The CDR3 is 13 amino acids. Trimming took 3 bases from V and 10 from J, leaving 12 bases between them. The V gene's germline CDR1 is LNHNV and CDR2 YYDKDF (reference sequence). The CDR3 here is CATSSPMIGKLFF. The CDR3 DNA follows: TGTGCCACCAGCAGTCCAATGATTGGAAAACTGTTTTTT.

This rearrangement joins TRBV6-2 or TRBV6-3 to TRBJ1-2, with TRBD1 as a possible D gene (6 bases). The CDR3 loop spans 14 amino acids. With 4 bases removed from V and 5 bases from J, the gap between germline ends came to 14 bases. Germline assignment: CDR1 MNHEY and CDR2 SVGEGT. The CDR3 DNA sequence: TGTGCCAGCAGTTCCTCCGGGACATCTTATGGCTACACCTTC. This encodes CASSSSGTSYGYTF.

J is TRBJ2-5 and V is TRBV11-1; no reliable D call. The ends were cut back, 1 base at V and 5 bases at J, with 11 bases in the middle. The germline gives CDR1 SGHAT, CDR2 FQDESV (reference sequence). The CDR3 is 14 residues long. CDR3: CASSLVLAGETQYF. In DNA form, the CDR3 reads TGTGCCAGCAGCTTAGTTTTGGCTGGGGAGACCCAGTACTTC.

V usage is TRBV28 and J usage is TRBJ1-5; D uncertain. The CDR3 extends over 15 amino acids. Trimming took 5 bases from V and 3 from J, leaving 14 bases between them. CDR1 is MDHEN, CDR2 SYDVKM, per germline. The CDR3 region is CASSALYFNNQPQHF. CDR3 nucleotide sequence: TGTGCCAGCAGTGCACTGTATTTTAACAATCAGCCCCAGCATTTT.

The chain recombines TRBV21-1 with TRBJ1-2; TRBD1, the table's D call, lacks a check against the DNA. TRBV21-1 is described as a pseudogene. This CDR3 has 13 amino acids. This CDR3 is CASTPSPGNGYTF. CDR3 nucleotide sequence: TGTGCCAGCACCCCAAGCCCAGGAAATGGCTACACCTTC.

This chain uses TRBV27 with TRBJ2-2; no definite D call. Trimming removed 2 bases from V and 5 bases from J, with 3 bases in between. Per germline, CDR1 MNHEY and CDR2 SMNVEV (reference sequence). CDR3 length: 12 amino acids. The CDR3: CASSLRTGELFF. The CDR3 DNA sequence: TGTGCCAGCAGTTTACGAACCGGGGAGCTGTTTTTT.

The chain recombines TRBV7-9 with TRBJ1-1, with 8 bases fitting TRBD1. With V trimmed by 5 bases and J by 0 bases, 5 bases remained unmatched. Germline lookup yields CDR1 SEHNR and CDR2 FQNEAQ (reference sequence). This CDR3 is built from 15 residues. The CDR3, as DNA: TGTGCCAGCAGCCCTGACAGGGGAATGAACACTGAAGCTTTCTTT. Residues: CASSPDRGMNTEAFF.

The genes are TRBV5-1 and TRBJ1-2; the match to TRBD1 covers 7 bases. Germline trimming cut 0 bases from V and 8 bases from J; bases unmatched to any gene: 7. The CDR3 has 14 amino acids. Germline lookup yields CDR1 SGHRS and CDR2 YFSETQ. The CDR3 sequence is CASSLAQTGYGYTF. The CDR3 bases are TGCGCCAGCAGCTTGGCCCAGACAGGGTACGGCTACACCTTC.

The rearrangement uses TRBV18 and TRBJ2-1; 8 bases map to TRBD1. Per germline, CDR1 KGHSH and CDR2 LQKENI. Trimming at V came to 3 bases and at J to 3 bases, leaving 4 bases not matched to a gene. This CDR3 is 15 amino acids long. CDR3 DNA: TGTGCCAGCTCACCCGAACAGGGGGGCTACAATGAGCAGTTCTTC. Its protein is CASSPEQGGYNEQFF.

This clone showed up just a few times. This chain joins TRBV6-5 and TRBJ2-7; D perhaps matches TRBD2 (5 bases). Germline CDR1 and CDR2: MNHEY and SVGAGI. CDR3 length: 11 amino acids. V shed 8 bases and J shed 3 bases, with 8 bases lying between them. The CDR3 DNA reads TGTGCCAGCTACGGACTCTACGAGCAGTACTTC. Protein product: CASYGLYEQYF.

The rearrangement joins TRBV10-3 to TRBJ2-1, with TRBD2 identical over 9 bases. Germline V lookup: CDR1 ENHRY, CDR2 SYGVKD. V gave up 10 bases and J gave up 7 bases; unmatched junction bases: 11. The CDR3 runs to 14 residues. The CDR3 coding sequence is TGTGCCAGATCCCACGGGACTAGCCCAAATGAGCAGTTCTTC. Its protein is CARSHGTSPNEQFF.

A single count supports this clone. V gene TRBV29-1 combines with J gene TRBJ2-7; D might be TRBD1 (5 bases). Germline values: CDR1 SQVTM, CDR2 ANQGSEA. CDR3 length: 11 amino acids. V was pared by 4 bases and J by 6 bases, with 10 bases between. As DNA, the CDR3 is TGCAGCGTTGCAAAAGACAGCGAGCAGTACTTC. This gives the protein CSVAKDSEQYF.

This clone is a singleton in its sample. The chain uses TRBV7-9 and TRBJ2-1, with TRBD2 identical over 8 bases. Per the germline V gene, CDR1 is SEHNR and CDR2 is FQNEAQ (reference sequence). J was trimmed by 6 bases and V by 5 bases; bases with no gene match: 6. This CDR3 has 14 amino acids. CDR3 sequence: CASSLAGTSNEQFF. CDR3 bases: TGTGCCAGCAGCCTTGCGGGGACTAGCAATGAGCAGTTCTTC.

This chain links TRBV23-1 with TRBJ1-1, with D perhaps TRBD1 (5 bases). TRBV23-1 is an ORF for which the function is uncertain. Trimming took off 1 base at V and 0 bases at J, with 21 bases between the two ends. The CDR3 totals 19 residues. The CDR3 here is CASSQYPLPGDGLNTEAFF. The CDR3 coding sequence is TGCGCCAGCAGTCAATATCCGTTACCGGGGGACGGCCTGAACACTGAAGCTTTCTTT.

CDR3 sequence reads: CASTAGGNQPQHF. CDR3 nucleotides: TGTGCCAGCACAGCCGGGGGCAATCAGCCCCAGCATTTT. This sequence joins TRBV12-3 or TRBV12-4 and TRBJ1-5; D unclear. The CDR3 spans 13 residues. The ends were cut back, 7 bases at V and 2 bases at J, with 9 bases in the middle.

The J gene is TRBJ2-7, the V gene TRBV6-5, with D perhaps TRBD1 or TRBD2 (5 bases each). CDR1 is MNHEY and CDR2 is SVGAGI in the germline V gene. With 2 bases removed from V and 4 bases from J, the gap between germline ends came to 12 bases. This CDR3 is 14 amino acids long. The CDR3 sequence: CASSYHGGRYEQYF. As DNA, the CDR3 is TGTGCCAGCAGTTACCATGGGGGTAGATACGAGCAGTACTTC.

The rearrangement links TRBV12-5 to TRBJ1-1; D call uncertain. Germline CDR1 reads LGHNT; CDR2 reads FRNRAP. V was clipped by 5 bases and J by 11 bases, with 15 bases between them. The CDR3 sequence is 12 residues long. CDR3 in amino acids: CASGLARTPAFF. Here the CDR3 DNA reads TGTGCTAGTGGTCTAGCGCGGACCCCGGCTTTCTTT.